One and the same sample provided the 13 T cell receptor beta chains below, sequenced in a study of blood T cell repertoires in COVID-19. Produced via immunoSEQ multiplex PCR; TCRdb's table is partial and in-frame only. Of about 150,000 clones in the sample, about nine tenths were seen once. Sequencing was carried out using PBMCs or T cells enriched from blood (not recorded which). The receptors were sampled from a woman aged 35 to 49 who had been exposed to COVID-19.

The rearrangement uses TRBV10-1 and TRBJ1-1; D perhaps matches TRBD1 (6 bases). The V and J ends lost 1 base and 7 bases respectively, with 13 bases between them. CDR3 length equals 14 residues. Germline CDR1 reads WNHNN; CDR2 reads SYGVQD (reference sequence). The CDR3 region is CASSEWQGSGEAFF. The CDR3 DNA sequence: TGCGCCAGCAGTGAGTGGCAGGGGAGCGGTGAAGCTTTCTTT.

The V gene is TRBV4-1, the J gene TRBJ2-5, with 13 bases fitting TRBD2. The CDR3 covers 19 residues. The germline CDR1 and CDR2 sequences are MGHRA and YSYEKL. After removal of 4 bases from V and 2 bases from J, the junction contained 13 bases not matched to a gene. This CDR3 is CASSLALRAGLAGQETQYF. The CDR3 DNA follows: TGCGCCAGCAGCCTGGCGTTGAGGGCGGGACTAGCGGGGCAAGAGACCCAGTACTTC.

The chain carries TRBV10-1 and TRBJ1-1, with unresolved D. This CDR3 spans 14 amino acids. Germline V gene lookup returns CDR1 WNHNN and CDR2 SYGVQD (reference sequence). Deletions cut 1 base from V and 4 bases from J, with 10 bases between. The CDR3 region is CASSEWSEGTEAFF. CDR3 bases: TGCGCCAGCAGTGAGTGGTCAGAGGGCACTGAAGCTTTCTTT.

The chain is built from TRBV7-9 and TRBJ2-3; TRBD1 matches at 8 bases. The CDR3 has 15 amino acids. V gave up 5 bases and J gave up 2 bases; unmatched junction bases: 6. The germline V gene encodes CDR1 SEHNR and CDR2 FQNEAQ (reference sequence). The CDR3: CASSPDRGSTDTQYF. CDR3 bases: TGTGCCAGCAGCCCAGACAGGGGCTCCACAGATACGCAGTATTTT.

V and J are TRBV6-5 and TRBJ2-2; TRBD1 matches at 7 bases. Trimming at V came to 2 bases and at J to 4 bases, leaving 4 bases not matched to a gene. The CDR3 is made up of 15 amino acids. CDR1 and CDR2 (germline): MNHEY, SVGAGI. In nucleotides, the CDR3 is TGTGCCAGCAGTTACGTGGACAGGCTCACCGGGGAGCTGTTTTTT. Its protein product is CASSYVDRLTGELFF.

The chain uses TRBV7-2 and TRBJ1-2; 8 bases line up with TRBD1. Germline CDR1 is SGHTA and CDR2 is FQGNSA. Losses at the gene ends were 5 bases for V and 5 bases for J; bases not matched to a gene: 4. The CDR3 has 13 amino acids. CDR3 residues: CASSVGQAYGYTF. The CDR3 DNA follows: TGTGCCAGCAGCGTGGGACAGGCATATGGCTACACCTTC.

This clone was detected only once. The V gene is TRBV21-1, the J gene TRBJ2-7; the D call in the table, TRBD2, was not verified against the DNA. TRBV21-1 is a documented pseudogene. The CDR3 length is 16 residues. CDR3 sequence: CASSKGEQMGTNEQYF. In DNA form, the CDR3 reads TGTGCCAGCAGCAAAGGGGAACAAATGGGGACTAACGAGCAGTACTTC.

The chain carries TRBV19 and TRBJ2-3; 10 bases are shared with TRBD2. There are 16 residues in the CDR3. Germline V lookup: CDR1 LNHDA, CDR2 SQIVND (reference sequence). V trimming: 4 bases; J trimming: 8 bases; junction bases outside the gene matches: 12. CDR3 loop: CASSTVGAGGQGTQYF. The CDR3 bases are TGTGCCAGTAGTACGGTCGGAGCGGGGGGGCAAGGTACGCAGTATTTT.

This chain joins TRBV3-1 (or the pseudogene TRBV3-2) and TRBJ2-7; D not certain. The V and J ends lost 2 bases and 4 bases respectively, with 9 bases between them. The CDR3 runs to 13 residues. The germline CDR1 and CDR2 sequences are LGHDT and YNNKEL (reference sequence). CDR3 region: CASSQTVRYEQYF. The CDR3 DNA is TGTGCCAGCAGCCAAACGGTCCGGTACGAGCAGTACTTC.

This rearrangement joins TRBV12-3 or TRBV12-4 to TRBJ1-2; unclear D gene. Trimming took 7 bases from V and 6 from J, leaving 12 bases between them. The CDR3 runs to 12 residues. The chain's CDR3 is CASKFLSDGYTF. CDR3 coding DNA: TGTGCCAGCAAATTCCTCTCGGATGGCTACACCTTC.

The V gene is TRBV4-1, the J gene TRBJ1-2; D is unclear. CDR3 length equals 14 residues. Trimming removed 4 bases from V and 1 base from J, with 10 bases in between. CDR1 MGHRA and CDR2 YSYEKL come from the germline V gene. CDR3 loop: CASSRPQDNYGYTF. DNA for the CDR3: TGCGCCAGCAGCCGACCGCAGGATAACTATGGCTACACCTTC.

This sequence joins TRBV28 and TRBJ2-7, with 9 bases aligning to TRBD1. J lost 6 bases, V lost 4 bases, and 1 base had no gene match. This CDR3 is built from 12 residues. Germline values: CDR1 MDHEN, CDR2 SYDVKM. CDR3: CASSYRGREQYF. In nucleotides, the CDR3 is TGTGCCAGCAGTTACAGGGGGCGCGAGCAGTACTTC.

The rearrangement links TRBV2 to TRBJ2-5, with D perhaps matching TRBD1 (5 bases). Per the germline V gene, CDR1 is SNHLY and CDR2 is FYNNEI. V was shortened by 7 bases and J by 7 bases, with 16 bases between the two germline ends. The CDR3 is made up of 13 amino acids. The CDR3 DNA reads as TGTGCCAGCATGGGTGAAAGAAGGGGGACCCAGTACTTC. Encoded protein: CASMGERRGTQYF.